These T cell receptor beta chains were read from a single sample in a study of neoadjuvant nivolumab and ipilimumab in lung cancer. Measured with immunoSEQ multiplex PCR; TCRdb has only the in-frame clones, and not every one. The sample yields 40,000 to 60,000 clones, around 88% seen once. The sequencing used blood, collected before neoadjuvant nivolumab, alone or with ipilimumab. The receptors originated from an adult with non-small cell lung cancer. Some clones in this sample may be carry-over from other donors' samples. CDR3s include the opening cysteine and the closing phenylalanine or tryptophan. The order of the fields is D gene, clone size, J gene, V gene, CDR3 DNA, CDR3 protein. The D gene is left open where the match is weak. Clone size is shown for a subset of rows, as once, few, many or a class of expanded clone.

>TRBD1|.|TRBJ2-1|TRBV6-5
TGTGCCAGCAGTTTCTTCGACAGGGGCGGTGAGCAGTTCTTC
CASSFFDRGGEQFF
>.|.|TRBJ2-5|TRBV7-9
TGTGCCAGCAGCTTTTTTGTAGGTTCGGGACGGAGGTACCAAGAGACCCAGTACTTC
CASSFFVGSGRRYQETQYF
>TRBD2|.|TRBJ2-2|TRBV12-5
TGTGCTAGTGGTCCCCAGGGACTACCAAACACCGGGGAGCTGTTTTTT
CASGPQGLPNTGELFF
>.|.|TRBJ1-5|TRBV6-5
TGTGCCAGCAGTCTGGTTAGCAATCAGCCCCAGCATTTT
CASSLVSNQPQHF
>.|.|TRBJ2-3|TRBV11-2
TGTGCCAGCAGCTCCCTCGCCTGGCAGAGAACGCAGTATTTT
CASSSLAWQRTQYF
>TRBD1|.|TRBJ2-7|TRBV7-2
TGTGCCAGCAGCTTAGAGCCGGGACAGCCAAGACTTTACGAGCAGTACTTC
CASSLEPGQPRLYEQYF
>.|once|TRBJ2-5|TRBV19
TGTGCCAGTAGTTTCGGACAGACCCTAGGGGAAGAGACCCAGTACTTC
CASSFGQTLGEETQYF
>.|.|TRBJ1-4|TRBV9
TGTGCCAGCAGCGATGACAGTGACAATGAAAAACTGTTTTTT
CASSDDSDNEKLFF
>.|.|TRBJ2-4|TRBV30
TGTGCCTGGAGTCGAGGGGCGGAAAACATTCAGTACTTC
CAWSRGAENIQYF
>TRBD1|.|TRBJ1-5|TRBV2
TGTGCCAGCAGTGAAGCCCAGACAGGGTTGGGTCAGCCCCAGCATTTT
CASSEAQTGLGQPQHF
>TRBD1|.|TRBJ2-7|TRBV5-1
TGCGCCAGCACCTGGACAGGACGCTCCTACGAGCAGTACTTC
CASTWTGRSYEQYF
>.|once|TRBJ2-1|TRBV18
TGTGCCAGCTCACCAAACCCTGGCACCTACAATGAGCAGTTCTTC
CASSPNPGTYNEQFF
>.|.|TRBJ1-1|TRBV18
TGTGCCAGCTCAACCACCGGGGGGGGAATAGAAGCTTTCTTT
CASSTTGGGIEAFF
>.|few|TRBJ2-5|TRBV6-6
TGTGCCAGCAGGGTCCCTGGAGTAGAGACCCAGTACTTC
CASRVPGVETQYF
>.|.|TRBJ2-7|TRBV4-1
TGCGCCAGCAGCCAAGAGGGCAGAACCTACGAGCAGTACTTC
CASSQEGRTYEQYF
>.|.|TRBJ1-2|TRBV5-1
TGCGCCAGCAGCTTGGGACGGACAGCCTATGGCTACACCTTC
CASSLGRTAYGYTF
>TRBD2|.|TRBJ2-4|TRBV15
TGTGCCACCAGCCCCGGGGGGAACATTCAGTACTTC
CATSPGGNIQYF
>.|.|TRBJ2-3|TRBV28
TGTGCCAGCACCCTTATTGGAGGTACGCAGTATTTT
CASTLIGGTQYF
>.|few|TRBJ2-1|TRBV7-3
TGTGCCAGCAGCTTCACAAGATACAATGAGCAGTTCTTC
CASSFTRYNEQFF
>.|.|TRBJ1-4|TRBV29-1
TGCAGCGTTGGATTCAGTAATGAAAAACTGTTTTTT
CSVGFSNEKLFF
>TRBD1|.|TRBJ2-7|TRBV6-1
TGTGCCGTACACACAGGGGGCCTACTTAGCTACTTC
CAVHTGGLLSYF
>TRBD1|.|TRBJ1-5|TRBV4-2
TGTGCCAGCAGCCAAGGTGGAGGGGGCCAGGTATGGCAGCCCCAGCATTTT
CASSQGGGGQVWQPQHF
>TRBD1|.|TRBJ1-4|TRBV5-1
TGCGCCAGCAGCTCGGGACAGGGGAATGAAAAACTGTTTTTT
CASSSGQGNEKLFF
>.|.|TRBJ1-5|TRBV9
TGTGCCAGCTCCCCCGGGGAGGGCAATCAGCCCCAGCATTTT
CASSPGEGNQPQHF
>.|once|TRBJ1-5|TRBV7-9
TGTGCCAGCAGCTTATTAGGTCTTCAGCCCCAGCATTTT
CASSLLGLQPQHF
>.|.|TRBJ1-3|TRBV15
TGTGCCACCAGCAGAGATCTGTCAGGCTCTGGAAACACCATATATTTT
CATSRDLSGSGNTIYF
>.|once|TRBJ1-1|TRBV19
TGTGCCAGTAGTATAGGGGTGACTGAAGCTTTCTTT
CASSIGVTEAFF
>TRBD1|.|TRBJ2-7|TRBV5-1
TGCGCCAGCAGCTCCGGGACAGGGGGCGAGCAGTACTTC
CASSSGTGGEQYF
>.|.|TRBJ1-2|TRBV7-3
TGTGCCAGCAGCTTAAATGCCGGGACCCGGGATGGCTACACCTTC
CASSLNAGTRDGYTF
>TRBD2|.|TRBJ2-7|TRBV7-8
TGTGCCAGCAGCCGAAGTAGCGGGAGTAGGATGTCCTACGAGCAGTACTTC
CASSRSSGSRMSYEQYF
>.|medium-sized|TRBJ2-6|TRBV27
TGTGCCAGCAGAGGGACGGCACGGGCCAACGTCCTGACTTTC
CASRGTARANVLTF
>.|.|TRBJ2-5|TRBV10-2
TGCGCCAGCAGTTCCGGGACTCGTCAAGAGACCCAGTACTTC
CASSSGTRQETQYF
>.|.|TRBJ2-1|TRBV11-2
TGTGCCAGCAGGAGGGCCCCGAAGAATGAGCAGTTCTTC
CASRRAPKNEQFF
>.|.|TRBJ1-1|TRBV5-4
TGTGCCAGCAGTCAAGTAATGAACACTGAAGCTTTCTTT
CASSQVMNTEAFF
>.|few|TRBJ1-4|TRBV5-6
TGTGCCAGCACCTCAAGGGGGGAACTGTTTTTT
CASTSRGELFF
>TRBD1|.|TRBJ1-1|TRBV7-2
TGTGCCAGCAGCCGGGACAGGAACACTGAAGCTTTCTTT
CASSRDRNTEAFF
>.|.|TRBJ2-7|TRBV30
TGTGCCTGGAGTGTAGCCGGTGAACCCTACGAGCAGTACTTC
CAWSVAGEPYEQYF
>.|once|TRBJ1-2|TRBV11-3
TGTGCCAGCAGCTTAGGCGCAGCCCCTTATGGCTACACCTTC
CASSLGAAPYGYTF
>.|few|TRBJ2-7|TRBV7-9
TGTGCCAGCACTCGAGGGGCGCGCGAGCAGTACTTC
CASTRGAREQYF
>.|.|TRBJ1-1|TRBV29-1
TGCAGCGTTTCAAGGACAGTAGAGAACACTGAAGCTTTCTTT
CSVSRTVENTEAFF
>TRBD2|.|TRBJ2-7|TRBV2
TGTGCCAGCAGTGAAAGGGGACTAGCGGGAGGGCCGTCGCAGTACTTC
CASSERGLAGGPSQYF
>TRBD1|.|TRBJ2-7|TRBV19
TGTGCCAGTAGTATGGGGACAGGGGCAAACTACGAGCAGTACTTC
CASSMGTGANYEQYF
>.|.|TRBJ2-7|TRBV5-1
TGCGCCAGCAGCTTGACAGGGTTGTACGAGCAGTACTTC
CASSLTGLYEQYF
>.|.|TRBJ1-2|TRBV7-2
TGTGCCAGCAGCTTAGCACCCGGGCAGTCTAACTATGGCTACACCTTC
CASSLAPGQSNYGYTF
>.|few|TRBJ2-3|TRBV10-2
TGCGCCAGCAGTGAGGTACCGAACACAGATACGCAGTATTTT
CASSEVPNTDTQYF
>TRBD2|.|TRBJ2-5|TRBV15
TGTGCCACCAGCAGAGACAGCGGGAGGCGGGAGACCCAGTACTTC
CATSRDSGRRETQYF
>TRBD2|.|TRBJ2-1|TRBV18
TGTGCCAGCTCACCAAACCTGCGGGAGTCCGGTGACAATGAGCAGTTCTTC
CASSPNLRESGDNEQFF
>TRBD1|.|TRBJ1-2|TRBV2
TGTGCCAGCATTCCGGGACAGGCAGGGGGCTACACCTTC
CASIPGQAGGYTF
>TRBD1|.|TRBJ1-2|TRBV5-1
TGCGCCAGCAGCTTTACAGGGGGAATCACCTTC
CASSFTGGITF
>TRBD2|.|TRBJ2-7|TRBV2
TGTGCCACCGCACTAGCGGGGGAAGGCGAGCAGTACTTC
CATALAGEGEQYF
>.|.|TRBJ1-2|TRBV6-5
TGTGCCAGCAGTGACAGCTACTATGGCTACACCTTC
CASSDSYYGYTF
>TRBD2|.|TRBJ2-1|TRBV7-7
TGTGCTAGCAGCAATAGCGGGAATGAGCAGTTCTTC
CASSNSGNEQFF
>.|once|TRBJ1-1|TRBV15
TGTGCCACCCGGTGGGGGCAAGGCACTGAAGCTTTCTTT
CATRWGQGTEAFF
>TRBD1|.|TRBJ2-5|TRBV5-4
TGTGCCAGCAGCTTGGATAACAGGGGGGAAGAGACCCAGTACTTC
CASSLDNRGEETQYF
>.|.|TRBJ1-2|TRBV12-5
TGTGCTAGTGCCCGGAGGGGAGGCGTCTATGGCTACACCTTC
CASARRGGVYGYTF
>.|.|TRBJ2-7|TRBV29-1
TGCAGCGTCAGCACGGGGGTGGGGGAGCAGTACTTC
CSVSTGVGEQYF
>.|.|TRBJ2-1|TRBV7-2
TGTGCCAGCAGCTTATTCAGCGCCAACAATGAGCAGTTCTTC
CASSLFSANNEQFF
>TRBD1|once|TRBJ2-4|TRBV2
TGTGCCAGCAGGGTGGACAGGGGTTGGGACATTCAGTACTTC
CASRVDRGWDIQYF
>.|once|TRBJ2-1|TRBV4-3
TGCGCCAGCAGCCAAGAAGAAGGAGGTGAGCAGTTCTTC
CASSQEEGGEQFF
>.|.|TRBJ2-1|TRBV2
TGTGCCAGCAGGAAAAAACTAGCTCAGTCCTACAATGAGCAGTTCTTC
CASRKKLAQSYNEQFF